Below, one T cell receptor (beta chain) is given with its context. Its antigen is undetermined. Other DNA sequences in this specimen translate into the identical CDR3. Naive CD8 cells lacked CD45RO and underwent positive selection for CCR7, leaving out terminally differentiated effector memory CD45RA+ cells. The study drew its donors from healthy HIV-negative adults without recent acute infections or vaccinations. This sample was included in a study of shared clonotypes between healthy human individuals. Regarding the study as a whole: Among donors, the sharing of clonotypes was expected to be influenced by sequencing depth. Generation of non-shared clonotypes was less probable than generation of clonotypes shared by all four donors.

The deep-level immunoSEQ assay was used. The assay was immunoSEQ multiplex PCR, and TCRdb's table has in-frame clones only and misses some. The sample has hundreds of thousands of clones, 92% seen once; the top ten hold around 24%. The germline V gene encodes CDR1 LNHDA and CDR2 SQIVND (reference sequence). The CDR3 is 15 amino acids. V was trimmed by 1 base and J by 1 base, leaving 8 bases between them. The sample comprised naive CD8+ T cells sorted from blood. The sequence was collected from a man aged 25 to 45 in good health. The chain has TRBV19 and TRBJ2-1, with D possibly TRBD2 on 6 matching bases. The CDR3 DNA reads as TGTGCCAGTAGTATAGCGGGAGCTTCCTACAATGAGCAGTTCTTC. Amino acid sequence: CASSIAGASYNEQFF.